What follows are 23 T cell receptor beta chains derived from one specimen sequenced in a study of shared clonotypes between healthy human individuals. Naive CD8 cells, CD45RO-negative and positively selected for CCR7, excluded terminally differentiated effector memory CD45RA+ cells. Some clones are missing from TCRdb's copy, which holds only in-frame ones; the method was immunoSEQ multiplex PCR. The sample holds 800,000 or so clones, about 96% seen once. The source material was naive CD8+ T cells sorted from blood. All receptors derive from a man aged 25 to 45 in good health.

The chain joins TRBV7-6 to TRBJ2-7; D might be TRBD1 or TRBD2, each matching 5 bases. Trimming pared 5 bases from V and 4 bases from J, leaving 12 bases between. Per germline, CDR1 SGHVS and CDR2 FNYEAQ. The CDR3 is 13 amino acids. The DNA of the CDR3 is TGTGCCAGCAGCAGGGACCCCAGGTACGAGCAGTACTTC. It translates to CASSRDPRYEQYF.

The rearrangement joins TRBV9 to TRBJ2-7; D gene uncertain. Germline CDR1 and CDR2: SGDLS and YYNGEE. V was clipped by 4 bases and J by 1 base, with 12 bases between them. This CDR3 spans 14 amino acids. Here the CDR3 DNA reads TGTGCCAGCAGCCCTTTTCGGTCATCCTACGAGCAGTACTTC. Protein product: CASSPFRSSYEQYF.

The rearrangement links TRBV7-8 to TRBJ2-7; 7 bases align to TRBD1. This CDR3 has 15 residues. V was pared by 0 bases and J by 2 bases, with 4 bases of the junction left unmatched. Per germline, CDR1 SGHVS and CDR2 FQNEAQ. The CDR3 spells CASSLATGPAYEQYF. The CDR3 region has the DNA TGTGCCAGCAGCTTAGCGACAGGGCCCGCCTACGAGCAGTACTTC.

The chain uses TRBV27 and TRBJ1-5; D is unresolved. Germline CDR1 and CDR2: MNHEY and SMNVEV (reference sequence). V was clipped by 1 base and J by 3 bases, with 10 bases between them. The CDR3 is made up of 15 amino acids. The CDR3 loop is CASSLFHGVNQPQHF. The CDR3 DNA follows: TGTGCCAGCAGTTTATTCCATGGGGTCAATCAGCCCCAGCATTTT.

The gene calls are TRBV7-2 and TRBJ2-7; D unresolved. Germline CDR1 SGHTA, CDR2 FQGNSA. Deletions cut 1 base from V and 2 bases from J, with 9 bases between. CDR3 size: 14 residues. The CDR3 sequence: CASSLGAGPYEQYF. The CDR3 DNA sequence: TGTGCCAGCAGCTTAGGTGCTGGGCCCTACGAGCAGTACTTC. The variable domain in full, completed from reference TRBV7-2 and TRBJ2-7, reads GAGVSQSPSNKVTEKGKDVELRCDPISGHTALYWYRQSLGQGLEFLIYFQGNSAPDKSGLPSDRFSAERTGGSVSTLTIQRTQQEDSAVYLCASSLGAGPYEQYFGPGTRLTVT.

The V gene is TRBV7-3, the J gene TRBJ2-3; a weak D match, TRBD2 (5 bases). The germline gives CDR1 SGHTA, CDR2 FQGTGA. Between the trimmed V and J ends, which lost 5 bases and 0 bases, there was a span of 12 bases. The CDR3 extends over 15 amino acids. The CDR3 region has the DNA TGTGCCAGCAGCCACGGCCGGACTAGCACAGATACGCAGTATTTT. It yields the protein CASSHGRTSTDTQYF. Full variable domain (outside the CDR3, taken from reference TRBV7-3 and TRBJ2-3): GAGVSQTPSNKVTEKGKYVELRCDPISGHTALYWYRQSLGQGPEFLIYFQGTGAADDSGLPNDRFFAVRPEGSVSTLKIQRTERGDSAVYLCASSHGRTSTDTQYFGPGTRLTVL.

Comments on this clone: One end of the junction does not line up with germline, which may come from a read error. The chain combines TRBV7-7 with TRBJ2-2, with D unclear. CDR1 is SSHAT and CDR2 is FNYEAQ in the germline V gene (reference sequence). The CDR3 is 13 residues long. CDR3: CASSYLNTGELFF. CDR3 sequence (DNA): TGTGCTAGCAGCTATCTCAACACCGGGGAGCTGTTTTTT.

Comment on this clone: Additional DNA sequences in this sample encode the identical CDR3. The chain links TRBV10-3 to TRBJ2-3; D unclear. Trimming pared 0 bases from V and 1 base from J, leaving 2 bases between. Germline V lookup: CDR1 ENHRY, CDR2 SYGVKD. CDR3 length: 13 residues. DNA for the CDR3: TGTGCCATCAGTGAGTCCGGCACAGATACGCAGTATTTT. Encoded protein: CAISESGTDTQYF.

CDR3: CASSVGTGYENEQFF. The CDR3 nucleotides read TGTGCCAGCAGTGTGGGGACAGGGTATGAGAATGAGCAGTTCTTC. The rearrangement links TRBV28 to TRBJ2-1; 9 bases fit TRBD1. J gave up 7 bases and V 5 bases, and 9 bases lay outside the gene matches. This CDR3 has 15 residues. Germline CDR1 and CDR2: MDHEN and SYDVKM.

A word on this clone: At the DNA level, this CDR3 is encoded by other sequences in the same sample as well. V gene TRBV20-1 combines with J gene TRBJ2-7; D remains unclear. Per the germline V gene, CDR1 is DFQATT and CDR2 is SNEGSKA (reference sequence). V lost 3 bases and J lost 5, with 2 bases in between. This CDR3 has 9 amino acids. The CDR3 spells CSASHEQYF. The CDR3 nucleotides are TGCAGTGCTAGTCACGAGCAGTACTTC.

The gene calls are TRBV4-1 and TRBJ2-5; a weak D match, TRBD2 (7 bases). Per germline, CDR1 MGHRA and CDR2 YSYEKL. This CDR3 region has 18 residues. The V gene lost 0 bases and the J gene lost 2 bases, with 19 bases spanning the gap. The CDR3 nucleotides read TGCGCCAGCAGCCAAGAAGGGTTGGGGGGGCCTGAGCAAGAGACCCAGTACTTC. The encoded protein is CASSQEGLGGPEQETQYF.

The chain couples TRBV7-2 to TRBJ2-3; 8 positions match TRBD2. There are 16 residues in the CDR3. The germline CDR1 and CDR2 sequences are SGHTA and FQGNSA. Trimming cost V 2 bases and J 2 bases; bases outside gene matches: 6. The CDR3: CASSLRTSSYTDTQYF. The DNA for the CDR3 is TGTGCCAGCAGCTTAAGGACTAGCAGTTACACAGATACGCAGTATTTT.

The V gene is TRBV29-1, the J gene TRBJ1-1; 8 bases fit TRBD1. CDR1 is SQVTM and CDR2 is ANQGSEA in the germline V gene. J gave up 6 bases and V 6 bases, and 12 bases lay outside the gene matches. The CDR3 length is 14 residues. The CDR3 sequence is CSVHSLQGVSEAFF. DNA for the CDR3: TGCAGCGTGCACTCTTTACAGGGGGTTTCTGAAGCTTTCTTT.

The chain couples TRBV7-9 to TRBJ1-1; D gene uncertain. CDR3 length: 14 amino acids. CDR1 and CDR2 (germline): SEHNR, FQNEAQ (reference sequence). V was cut by 5 bases and J by 1 base, with 11 bases left in between. CDR3 protein: CASSASWPNTEAFF. The CDR3 DNA reads as TGTGCCAGCAGCGCTAGTTGGCCGAACACTGAAGCTTTCTTT.

The V gene is TRBV28, the J gene TRBJ2-1; the match to TRBD2 covers 10 bases. This CDR3 contains 15 residues. Looked up from germline, CDR1 is MDHEN and CDR2 is SYDVKM. The junction had 8 bases not matched to a gene; V was cut back by 5 bases and J by 7 bases. The CDR3 DNA sequence: TGTGCCAGCAGTAAGATAGCGGGAGGAAAGAATGAGCAGTTCTTC. This codes for CASSKIAGGKNEQFF.

The chain links TRBV4-2 to TRBJ2-7, with 13 bases aligning to TRBD2. This CDR3 has 17 amino acids. Trimming removed 3 bases from V and 2 bases from J; junction bases left unmatched: 7. The germline CDR1 and CDR2 sequences are LGHNA and YNFKEQ. The CDR3: CASSQPPGTSGTYEQYF. Written as DNA, the CDR3 is TGTGCCAGCAGCCAGCCACCCGGGACTAGCGGGACCTACGAGCAGTACTTC.

Points on this clone: The sample has other DNA sequences that encode this CDR3 too. The chain links TRBV9 to TRBJ2-2; D is uncertain. V lost 0 bases, J lost 1 base, and 4 bases lay in between. The CDR3 has 14 amino acids. CDR1 is SGDLS, CDR2 YYNGEE, per germline. CDR3 DNA: TGTGCCAGCAGCGTAGGTCGGAACACCGGGGAGCTGTTTTTT. The encoded protein is CASSVGRNTGELFF.

With regard to this clone: Given a far larger clone just one base away, this is likely a sequencing read error. V usage is TRBV13 and J usage is TRBJ2-2; D call uncertain. Germline CDR1 reads PRHDT; CDR2 reads FYEKMQ (reference sequence). The length of the CDR3 is 12 residues. The V and J ends lost 0 bases and 7 bases respectively, with 3 bases between them. CDR3 region: CASSLGGGELFF. The DNA for the CDR3 is TGTGCCAGCAGCTTAGGCGGCGGGGAGCTGTTTTTT.

The genes are TRBV28 and TRBJ2-7; D is ambiguous. Germline V gene lookup returns CDR1 MDHEN and CDR2 SYDVKM. Trimming took off 7 bases at V and 5 bases at J, with 12 bases between the two ends. The CDR3 runs 12 residues. The CDR3 sequence: CASTSWRHEQYF. The CDR3 DNA sequence: TGTGCCAGCACCAGTTGGCGGCACGAGCAGTACTTC.

The V gene is TRBV28, the J gene TRBJ2-7, with D hard to call. V was cut by 4 bases and J by 0 bases, with 7 bases left in between. The germline V gene encodes CDR1 MDHEN and CDR2 SYDVKM. The CDR3 loop spans 13 amino acids. DNA of the CDR3: TGTGCCAGCAGTTCGGTCAGCTCCTACGAGCAGTACTTC. Translation gives CASSSVSSYEQYF.

This rearrangement joins TRBV5-1 to TRBJ1-2; the D gene is possibly TRBD1 (5 bases). The ends were cut back, 0 bases at V and 8 bases at J, with 17 bases in the middle. The CDR3 totals 15 residues. CDR1 is SGHRS and CDR2 is YFSETQ in the germline V gene. The CDR3 DNA reads TGCGCCAGCAGCTTGGTGGGGGACTCTACGGGCGGCTACACCTTC. As protein: CASSLVGDSTGGYTF.

The V call is TRBV11-2, the J call TRBJ2-1; TRBD2 agrees at 9 bases. Germline values: CDR1 SGHAT, CDR2 FQNNGV. J lost 6 bases, V lost 1 base, and 10 bases had no gene match. CDR3 length: 17 amino acids. CDR3 in amino acids: CASSLGIAGVFGNEQFF. The CDR3 DNA sequence: TGTGCCAGCAGCTTAGGAATAGCGGGAGTCTTCGGCAATGAGCAGTTCTTC. The full variable domain, completed using reference TRBV11-2 and TRBJ2-1, is EAGVAQSPRYKIIEKRQSVAFWCNPISGHATLYWYQQILGQGPKLLIQFQNNGVVDDSQLPKDRFSAERLKGVDSTLKIQPAKLEDSAVYLCASSLGIAGVFGNEQFFGPGTRLTVL.

The rearrangement links TRBV29-1 to TRBJ2-1, with TRBD1 as a possible D gene (6 bases). The CDR3 loop spans 14 amino acids. CDR1 and CDR2 (germline): SQVTM, ANQGSEA. V was cut by 7 bases and J by 1 base, with 14 bases left in between. CDR3 protein: CSGGRDTSYNEQFF. DNA of the CDR3: TGCAGCGGCGGACGGGACACATCCTACAATGAGCAGTTCTTC.